Given below is one T cell receptor (beta chain) in context. Its antigen is undetermined. Terminally differentiated effector memory CD45RA+ cells were excluded from the naive CD8 cells, which were CD45RO-negative and positively selected for CCR7. Those who donated were healthy HIV-negative adults, with no recent acute infections or vaccinations reported. This sample is part of a study of shared clonotypes between healthy human individuals. V was pared by 1 base and J by 5 bases, with 3 bases between. The CDR3 contains 11 residues. From germline, CDR1 is GTSNPN and CDR2 SVGIG (reference sequence). Regarding the study as a whole: Sampling used blood alone; tissue repertoires probably differ.

Sequencing used immunoSEQ multiplex PCR; TCRdb keeps in-frame clones, though not all of them. Here the sample spans some 600,000 clones, about 95% being singletons. The chain employs TRBV30 and TRBJ2-1, with no clear D. Sequenced input: naive CD8+ T cells sorted from blood. This TCR came from a woman in her twenties or thirties in good health. The CDR3 region is CAWSEDNEQFF. As DNA, the CDR3 is TGTGCCTGGAGTGAGGACAATGAGCAGTTCTTC.